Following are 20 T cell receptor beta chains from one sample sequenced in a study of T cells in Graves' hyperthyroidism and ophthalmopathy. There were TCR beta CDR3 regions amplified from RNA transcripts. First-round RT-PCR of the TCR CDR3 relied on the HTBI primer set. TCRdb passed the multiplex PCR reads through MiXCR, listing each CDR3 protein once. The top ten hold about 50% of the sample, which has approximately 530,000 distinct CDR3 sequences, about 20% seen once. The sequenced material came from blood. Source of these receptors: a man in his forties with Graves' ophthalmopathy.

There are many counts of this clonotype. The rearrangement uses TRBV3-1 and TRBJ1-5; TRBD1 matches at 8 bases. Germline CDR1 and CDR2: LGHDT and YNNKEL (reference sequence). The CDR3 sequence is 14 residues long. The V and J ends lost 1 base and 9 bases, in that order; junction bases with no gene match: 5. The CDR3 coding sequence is TGTGCCAGCAGCCAAGGGACAGGGAAACCGCCCCAGCATTTT. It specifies CASSQGTGKPPQHF.

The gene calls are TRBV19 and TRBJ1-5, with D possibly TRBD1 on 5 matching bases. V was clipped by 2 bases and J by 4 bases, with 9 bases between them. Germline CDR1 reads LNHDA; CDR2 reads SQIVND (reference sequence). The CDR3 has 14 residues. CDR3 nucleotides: TGTGCCAGTAGTATACGACAGTTTAATCAGCCCCAGCATTTT. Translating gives CASSIRQFNQPQHF.

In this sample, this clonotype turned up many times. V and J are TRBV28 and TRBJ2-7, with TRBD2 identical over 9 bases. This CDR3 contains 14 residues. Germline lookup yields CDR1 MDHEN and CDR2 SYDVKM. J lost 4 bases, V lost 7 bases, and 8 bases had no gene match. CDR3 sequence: CASTRLAETYEQYF. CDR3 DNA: TGTGCCAGCACCAGACTAGCGGAAACGTACGAGCAGTACTTC.

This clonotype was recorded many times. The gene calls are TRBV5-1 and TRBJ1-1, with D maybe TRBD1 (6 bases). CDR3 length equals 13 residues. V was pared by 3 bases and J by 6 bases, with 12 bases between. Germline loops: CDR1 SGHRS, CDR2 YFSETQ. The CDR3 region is CASSSRDTAEAFF. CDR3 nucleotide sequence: TGCGCCAGCAGCTCCCGGGACACCGCTGAAGCTTTCTTT.

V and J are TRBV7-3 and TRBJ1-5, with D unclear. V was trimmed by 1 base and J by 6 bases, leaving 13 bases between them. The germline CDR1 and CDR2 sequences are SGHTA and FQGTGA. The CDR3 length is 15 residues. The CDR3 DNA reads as TGTGCCAGCAGCTTAAGCAGTGAGTGGAGTCAGCCCCAGCATTTT. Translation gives CASSLSSEWSQPQHF.

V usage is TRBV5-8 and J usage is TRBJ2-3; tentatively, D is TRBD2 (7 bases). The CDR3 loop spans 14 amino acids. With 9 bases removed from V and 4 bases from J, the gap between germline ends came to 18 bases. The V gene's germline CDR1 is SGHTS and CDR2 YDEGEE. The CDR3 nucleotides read TGTGCCACCCGCGAGGGGGGGGGCTCAGATACGCAGTATTTT. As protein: CATREGGGSDTQYF.

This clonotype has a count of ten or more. CDR3 loop: CAWSVSRTEAFF. The CDR3 nucleotides read TGTGCCTGGAGTGTAAGTCGCACTGAAGCTTTCTTT. The chain carries TRBV30 and TRBJ1-1; no firm D call. In germline, CDR1 is GTSNPN, CDR2 SVGIG (reference sequence). The CDR3 has 12 amino acids. Trimming took off 0 bases at V and 4 bases at J, with 6 bases between the two ends.

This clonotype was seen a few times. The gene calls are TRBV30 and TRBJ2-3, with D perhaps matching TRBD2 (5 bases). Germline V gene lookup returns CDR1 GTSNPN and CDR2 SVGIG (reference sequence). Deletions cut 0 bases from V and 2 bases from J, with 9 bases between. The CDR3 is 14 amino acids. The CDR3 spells CAWSVPGYTDTQYF. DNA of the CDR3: TGTGCCTGGAGTGTTCCGGGATACACAGATACGCAGTATTTT.

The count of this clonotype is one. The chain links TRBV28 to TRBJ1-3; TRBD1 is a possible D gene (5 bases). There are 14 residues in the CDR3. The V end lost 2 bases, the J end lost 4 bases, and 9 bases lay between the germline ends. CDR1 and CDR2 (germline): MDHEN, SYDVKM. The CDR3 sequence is CASSLLQAGNTIYF. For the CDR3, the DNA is TGTGCCAGCAGTTTACTACAGGCAGGAAACACCATATATTTT.

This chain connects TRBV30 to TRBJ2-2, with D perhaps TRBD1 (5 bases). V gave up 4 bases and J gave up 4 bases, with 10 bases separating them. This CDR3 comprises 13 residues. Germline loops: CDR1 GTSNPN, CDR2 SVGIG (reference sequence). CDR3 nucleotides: TGTGCCTGGAATCAGGGTGGCACCGGGGAGCTGTTTTTT. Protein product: CAWNQGGTGELFF.

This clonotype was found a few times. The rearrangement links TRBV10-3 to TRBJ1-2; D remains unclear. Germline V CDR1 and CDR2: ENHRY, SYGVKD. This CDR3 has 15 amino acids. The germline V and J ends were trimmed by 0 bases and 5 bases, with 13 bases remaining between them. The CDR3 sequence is CAISESEGIQYGYTF. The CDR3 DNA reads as TGTGCCATCAGTGAGTCGGAAGGGATTCAATATGGCTACACCTTC.

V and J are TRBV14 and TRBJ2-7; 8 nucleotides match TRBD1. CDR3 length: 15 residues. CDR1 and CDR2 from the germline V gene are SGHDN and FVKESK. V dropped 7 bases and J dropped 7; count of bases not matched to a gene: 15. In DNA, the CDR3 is TGTGCCAGCACCCCGAGGACAGGGACAGCAGAAGAGCAGTACTTC. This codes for CASTPRTGTAEEQYF.

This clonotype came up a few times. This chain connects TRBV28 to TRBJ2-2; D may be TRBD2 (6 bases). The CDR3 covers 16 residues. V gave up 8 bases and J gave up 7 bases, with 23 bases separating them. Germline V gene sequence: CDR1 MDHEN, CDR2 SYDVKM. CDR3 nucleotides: TGTGCCAGCTCCCCGTTAGGAGGGCCAAACGACGGGGAGCTGTTTTTT. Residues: CASSPLGGPNDGELFF. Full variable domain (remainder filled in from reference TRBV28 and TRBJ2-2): DVKVTQSSRYLVKRTGEKVFLECVQDMDHENMFWYRQDPGLGLRLIYFSYDVKMKEKGDIPEGYSVSREKKERFSLILESASTNQTSMYLCASSPLGGPNDGELFFGEGSRLTVL.

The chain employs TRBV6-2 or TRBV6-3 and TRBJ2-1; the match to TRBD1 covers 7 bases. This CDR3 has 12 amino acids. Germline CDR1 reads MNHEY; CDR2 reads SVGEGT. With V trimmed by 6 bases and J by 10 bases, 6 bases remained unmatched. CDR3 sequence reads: CASRTGSGEQFF. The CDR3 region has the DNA TGTGCCAGCAGGACAGGGTCAGGAGAGCAGTTCTTC.

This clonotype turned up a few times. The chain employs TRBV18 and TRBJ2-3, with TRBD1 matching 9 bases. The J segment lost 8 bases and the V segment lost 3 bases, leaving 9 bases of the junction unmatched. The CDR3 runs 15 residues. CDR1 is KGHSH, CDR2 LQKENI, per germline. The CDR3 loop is CASSPAGTGFVTQYF. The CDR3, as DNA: TGTGCCAGCTCACCGGCCGGGACAGGGTTTGTTACGCAGTATTTT.

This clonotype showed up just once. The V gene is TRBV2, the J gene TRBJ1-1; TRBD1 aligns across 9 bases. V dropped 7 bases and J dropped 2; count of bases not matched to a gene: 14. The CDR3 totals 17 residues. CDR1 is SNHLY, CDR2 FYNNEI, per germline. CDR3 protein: CASISSVPGQGNTEAFF. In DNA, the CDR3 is TGTGCCAGCATCTCATCGGTCCCGGGACAGGGTAACACTGAAGCTTTCTTT.

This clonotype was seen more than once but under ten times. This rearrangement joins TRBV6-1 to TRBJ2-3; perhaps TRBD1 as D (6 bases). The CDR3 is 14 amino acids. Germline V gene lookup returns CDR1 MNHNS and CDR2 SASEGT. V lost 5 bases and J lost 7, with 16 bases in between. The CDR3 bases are TGTGCCAGCAGTTTAAGGGGGAGTCAAAATACGCAGTATTTT. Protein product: CASSLRGSQNTQYF.

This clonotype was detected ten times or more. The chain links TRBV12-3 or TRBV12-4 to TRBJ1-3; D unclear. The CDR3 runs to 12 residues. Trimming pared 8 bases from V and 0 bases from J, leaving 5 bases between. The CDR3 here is CASSPSGNTIYF. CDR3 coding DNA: TGTGCCAGCTCGCCCTCTGGAAACACCATATATTTT.

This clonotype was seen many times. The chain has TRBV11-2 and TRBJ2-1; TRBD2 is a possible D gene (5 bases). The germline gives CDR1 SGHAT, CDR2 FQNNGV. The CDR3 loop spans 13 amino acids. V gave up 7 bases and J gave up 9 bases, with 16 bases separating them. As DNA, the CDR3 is TGTGCCAGCAATCCACCATCCCTAGCTGAGCAGTTCTTC. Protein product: CASNPPSLAEQFF.

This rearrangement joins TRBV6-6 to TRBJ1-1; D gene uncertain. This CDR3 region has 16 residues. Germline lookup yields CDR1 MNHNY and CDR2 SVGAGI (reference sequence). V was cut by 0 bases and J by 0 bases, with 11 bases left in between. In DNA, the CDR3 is TGTGCCAGCAGTTACTCTCTCCTAAAAGTGAACACTGAAGCTTTCTTT. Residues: CASSYSLLKVNTEAFF.